The TCR beta chain described here comes from a study of blood T cell repertoires in COVID-19. The wider study: PBMCs, B-cell-depleted T cells, or T cells provided the cDNA or gDNA that made up the material.

Deletions cut 10 bases from V and 0 bases from J, with 9 bases between. The CDR3 runs to 13 residues. Germline V gives CDR1 LNHDA, CDR2 SQIVND (reference sequence). TCRdb's copy holds only in-frame clones and misses some; the assay was immunoSEQ multiplex PCR. Here the sample spans about 220,000 clones, around 83% being singletons. The V call is TRBV19, the J call TRBJ2-2; TRBD2 is a possible D gene (5 bases). This clonotype was obtained from a woman aged 65 to 85 with COVID-19, enrolled during active disease. The sequencing input was peripheral blood. As DNA, the CDR3 is TGTGCCACTAGGACTCCGAACACCGGGGAGCTGTTTTTT. It codes for CATRTPNTGELFF.